A single sample is the source of the 14 T cell receptor beta chains below, sequenced in a study of blood T cell repertoires in COVID-19. Repertoires were generated with immunoSEQ multiplex PCR, while TCRdb's copy carries only in-frame clones and drops some. The table has a few hundred thousand clones, just over 90% seen once. Input material: PBMCs or T cells enriched from blood (not recorded which). The receptors were sampled from a woman in her thirties or forties who had been exposed to COVID-19.

This chain connects TRBV2 to TRBJ2-5; 8 nucleotides match TRBD2. Germline V lookup: CDR1 SNHLY, CDR2 FYNNEI. V dropped 5 bases and J dropped 1; count of bases not matched to a gene: 12. The CDR3 extends over 17 amino acids. The CDR3 region is CASSSPAGGPIQETQYF. The CDR3 DNA sequence: TGTGCCAGCAGTTCACCGGCGGGGGGCCCGATCCAAGAGACCCAGTACTTC.

The chain joins TRBV19 to TRBJ1-5, with 8 bases that match TRBD1. The junction had 3 bases not matched to a gene; V was cut back by 1 base and J by 4 bases. Germline CDR1 LNHDA, CDR2 SQIVND (reference sequence). This CDR3 is built from 15 residues. CDR3 nucleotides: TGTGCCAGTAGTATAGGGACAGGGTGGAATCAGCCCCAGCATTTT. It codes for CASSIGTGWNQPQHF.

The V call is TRBV27, the J call TRBJ2-7; no clear D. Germline V gene lookup returns CDR1 MNHEY and CDR2 SMNVEV (reference sequence). Trimming shortened V by 2 bases and J by 2 bases, and 10 bases separated the two germline ends. The CDR3 length is 14 residues. The CDR3 protein is CASSLQVNAYEQYF. DNA of the CDR3: TGTGCCAGCAGTTTACAGGTTAACGCCTACGAGCAGTACTTC.

This chain joins TRBV7-8 and TRBJ1-4; D possibly corresponds to TRBD1 (5 bases). The V and J ends lost 1 base and 8 bases respectively, with 14 bases between them. Germline V gene lookup returns CDR1 SGHVS and CDR2 FQNEAQ. CDR3 size: 15 residues. The CDR3 region has the DNA TGTGCCAGCAGCTTAGACGAGGGACTTCGGGAAAAACTGTTTTTT. Translated, it gives CASSLDEGLREKLFF.

The CDR3 loop is CASSLGQGIMNTEAFF. Written as DNA, the CDR3 is TGTGCCAGCAGCCTTGGACAGGGGATTATGAACACTGAAGCTTTCTTT. The V and J genes are TRBV6-6 and TRBJ1-1, with 9 bases matching TRBD1. The CDR3 spans 16 residues. V shed 6 bases and J 0 bases; nucleotides not matched to a gene: 8. CDR1 and CDR2 (germline): MNHNY, SVGAGI (reference sequence).

The rearrangement links TRBV29-1 to TRBJ2-3; TRBD2 matches 9 bases. Trimming took 7 bases from V and 4 from J; bases not matched to a gene: 9. Germline lookup yields CDR1 SQVTM and CDR2 ANQGSEA. The CDR3 covers 14 residues. The CDR3 bases are TGCAGCGGTGGGACTAGCCCCGGTCCAGATACGCAGTATTTT. Translated, it gives CSGGTSPGPDTQYF.

The chain carries TRBV19 and TRBJ2-7, with a weak D call TRBD2 (5 bases). This CDR3 has 12 amino acids. Germline lookup yields CDR1 LNHDA and CDR2 SQIVND (reference sequence). Trimming stripped 9 bases from V and 4 bases from J, with 13 bases between. CDR3 amino acids: CASGPGWYEQYF. CDR3 bases: TGTGCCAGCGGACCGGGATGGTACGAGCAGTACTTC.

J is TRBJ1-1 and V is TRBV5-1; tentatively, D is TRBD1 (6 bases). Trimming stripped 3 bases from V and 3 bases from J, with 21 bases between. Germline-derived CDR1 and CDR2 are SGHRS and YFSETQ. The CDR3 extends over 17 amino acids. The CDR3 DNA follows: TGCGCCAGCAGCTATAATCCCGCAGGGGCGAGGGACACTGAAGCTTTCTTT. It specifies CASSYNPAGARDTEAFF.

This clone was counted only a few times. The chain couples TRBV6-5 to TRBJ2-5; 7 bases match TRBD1. This CDR3 region has 13 residues. Losses at the gene ends were 7 bases for V and 7 bases for J; bases not matched to a gene: 9. Germline values: CDR1 MNHEY, CDR2 SVGAGI. Here the CDR3 DNA reads TGTGCCAGCATTAGGACAGGCTTGGGGACCCAGTACTTC. It encodes CASIRTGLGTQYF.

J is TRBJ1-2 and V is TRBV3-1 (or the pseudogene TRBV3-2), with a possible D match to TRBD1 (5 bases). V was pared by 7 bases and J by 7 bases, with 16 bases between. The CDR3 spans 13 residues. Germline V gives CDR1 LGHDT, CDR2 YNNKEL (reference sequence). CDR3 in DNA: TGTGCCAGCATTGGAGGGGAGGGCAGTGGCTACACCTTC. Translating it yields CASIGGEGSGYTF.

The J gene is TRBJ1-1, the V gene TRBV25-1, with a weak D call TRBD1 (5 bases). Trimming removed 4 bases at V and 1 base at J, with 16 bases between. This CDR3 region has 16 residues. From germline, CDR1 is MGHDK and CDR2 SYGVNS. CDR3 protein: CASSAGHGHRNTEAFF. In nucleotides, the CDR3 is TGTGCCAGCAGTGCTGGACACGGACACCGGAACACTGAAGCTTTCTTT.

The chain couples TRBV19 to TRBJ1-2; the match to TRBD1 covers 9 bases. Germline values: CDR1 LNHDA, CDR2 SQIVND (reference sequence). The CDR3 covers 13 residues. With 8 bases clipped from V and 5 bases from J, the junction kept 6 bases outside the gene matches. The CDR3 region has the DNA TGTGCCAGTTTACAGGGGGCCTTTTATGGCTACACCTTC. Protein product: CASLQGAFYGYTF.

The CDR3 sequence: CASSPQGPGELFF. Here the CDR3 DNA reads TGTGCCAGCAGCCCACAGGGCCCCGGGGAGCTGTTTTTT. The chain is built from TRBV12-3 or TRBV12-4 and TRBJ2-2; D possibly corresponds to TRBD1 (6 bases). The CDR3 contains 13 residues. V shed 6 bases and J shed 6 bases, with 11 bases lying between them.

In this sample, this clone turned up once. The gene calls are TRBV27 and TRBJ2-5; 9 bases fit TRBD1. With 1 base clipped from V and 5 bases from J, the junction kept 11 bases outside the gene matches. The CDR3 covers 17 residues. Germline V lookup: CDR1 MNHEY, CDR2 SMNVEV (reference sequence). Here the CDR3 DNA reads TGTGCCAGCAGTTTATTGGGGATCACAGGGGGCCGGGAGACCCAGTACTTC. Encoded protein: CASSLLGITGGRETQYF.